This TCR beta chain was found in a study of control samples from healthy donors and cancer patients. Clones were read by immunoSEQ multiplex PCR, and TCRdb kept only the in-frame ones, dropping some. Of about 84,000 clones listed, about nine tenths are singletons. The CDR3 spans 12 residues. Germline V gene lookup returns CDR1 SGHTA and CDR2 FQGNSA. The V and J ends lost 5 bases and 3 bases respectively, with 7 bases between them. The sample comprised blood. The J gene is TRBJ1-2, the V gene TRBV7-2, with no clear D. The clonotype was recovered from a man in his fifties in good health. CDR3 residues: CASSLQDYGYTF. The DNA of the CDR3 is TGTGCCAGCAGCCTACAAGACTATGGCTACACCTTC.